The rows below give T cell receptor beta chains drawn from one sample of a study of T cells in Graves' hyperthyroidism and ophthalmopathy. TCRdb fed the multiplex PCR reads into MiXCR, producing one record per CDR3 protein. The data hold more than 600,000 distinct CDR3 sequences, with 16% observed a single time. The sequenced sample consisted of blood. These receptor sequences come from a man aged 18 to 30 with Graves' hyperthyroidism. Both conserved end residues are part of each CDR3. The D gene is left open where the match is weak. Clone size is not always given. Where it is, it says once, few, many or a class for expanded clones.

TRBV7-9	NA	NA	TRBJ2-4	CASSPGRGGLGNIQYF	TGTGCCAGCAGCCCGGGACGTGGGGGCCTCGGAAACATTCAGTACTTC
TRBV25-1	few	NA	TRBJ1-1	CASSDRGKGETEAFF	TGTGCCAGCAGTGATAGGGGCAAGGGGGAAACTGAAGCTTTCTTT
TRBV10-3	NA	TRBD2	TRBJ2-2	CAISTSGSPGTGELFF	TGTGCCATCAGTACTAGCGGGAGCCCGGGGACCGGGGAGCTGTTTTTT
TRBV30	NA	NA	TRBJ1-1	CACKGVNTEAFF	TGTGCCTGCAAGGGGGTGAACACTGAAGCTTTCTTT
TRBV28	many	NA	TRBJ1-5	CASSFGGPSNQPQHF	TGTGCCAGCAGTTTTGGGGGACCTAGCAATCAGCCCCAGCATTTT
TRBV7-9	NA	TRBD2	TRBJ2-7	CASRISGGNYEQYF	TGTGCCAGCAGGATTAGCGGGGGCAACTACGAGCAGTACTTC
TRBV5-5	few	NA	TRBJ2-7	CASSPQLTSINEQYF	TGTGCCAGCAGCCCGCAATTGACTAGTATAAACGAGCAGTACTTC
TRBV9	NA	TRBD1	TRBJ2-1	CASSGTGPNEQFF	TGTGCCAGCAGCGGGACAGGGCCCAATGAGCAGTTCTTC
TRBV6-1	NA	TRBD2	TRBJ2-1	CASSYGRTSYNEQFF	TGTGCCAGCAGCTACGGGAGGACCTCCTACAATGAGCAGTTCTTC
TRBV18	many	NA	TRBJ1-5	CASSPRPYDSNQPQHF	TGTGCCAGCTCACCCCGGCCATATGATAGCAATCAGCCCCAGCATTTT
TRBV30	many	TRBD1	TRBJ2-1	CASSAGGAYNEQFF	TGTGCCTCCTCGGCAGGGGGCGCGTACAATGAGCAGTTCTTC
TRBV19	few	TRBD2	TRBJ2-1	CASSIVWWEGEPEQFF	TGTGCCAGTAGTATAGTATGGTGGGAGGGCGAGCCTGAGCAGTTCTTC
TRBV4-1	NA	NA	TRBJ2-2	CASSQDLSGELFF	TGCGCCAGCAGCCAAGATCTTTCCGGGGAGCTGTTTTTT
TRBV2	NA	NA	TRBJ2-1	CASSRDGLARGQFF	TGTGCCAGCAGTCGGGACGGATTGGCTCGCGGGCAGTTCTTC
TRBV2	many	TRBD2	TRBJ2-1	CASSEAGAGTIYNEQFF	TGTGCCAGCAGTGAAGCGGGAGCGGGAACCATTTACAATGAGCAGTTCTTC
TRBV7-2	NA	NA	TRBJ2-2	CASSLNAMGTGELFF	TGTGCCAGCAGCTTAAACGCGATGGGAACCGGGGAGCTGTTTTTT
TRBV5-6	many	TRBD2	TRBJ2-7	CASSQTGTSGRDTTYEQYF	TGTGCCAGCAGCCAGACCGGGACTAGCGGGAGAGATACTACGTACGAGCAGTACTTC
TRBV7-9	few	NA	TRBJ1-1	CASSLETVRKDMNTEAFF	TGTGCCAGCAGCTTAGAGACAGTGCGAAAAGACATGAACACTGAAGCTTTCTTT
TRBV7-9	few	TRBD2	TRBJ2-5	CASSPRLAGRQETQYF	TGTGCCAGCAGCCCTCGACTAGCGGGGCGGCAAGAGACCCAGTACTTC
TRBV2	many	TRBD1	TRBJ2-7	CASKSGTGVYEQYF	TGTGCCAGCAAATCCGGGACAGGGGTCTACGAGCAGTACTTC
TRBV29-1	NA	NA	TRBJ2-1	CSAITGYGEQFF	TGCAGCGCCATAACAGGGTATGGTGAGCAGTTCTTC
TRBV7-9	NA	TRBD2	TRBJ2-1	CASIKRGSGSSINEQFF	TGTGCCAGCATCAAAAGGGGTAGCGGGAGTTCGATTAATGAGCAGTTCTTC
TRBV14	few	NA	TRBJ2-3	CASSQDLGGSTQYF	TGTGCCAGCAGCCAAGATCTCGGGGGAAGCACGCAGTATTTT
TRBV28	few	TRBD1	TRBJ2-7	CASSFTPGQGPSYEQYF	TGTGCCAGCAGTTTTACTCCGGGACAGGGACCGTCCTACGAGCAGTACTTC
TRBV11-1	few	NA	TRBJ2-1	CASGLSVGGDEQFF	TGTGCCAGCGGGCTGTCAGTGGGAGGCGATGAGCAGTTCTTC
TRBV7-2	NA	TRBD1	TRBJ1-6	CASSWGQASPLHF	TGTGCCAGCAGCTGGGGACAGGCTTCACCCCTCCACTTT
TRBV10-3	NA	NA	TRBJ2-7	CAISESGARYEQYF	TGTGCCATCAGTGAGTCGGGTGCCCGCTACGAGCAGTACTTC
TRBV11-2	many	TRBD1	TRBJ2-5	CASSSVGDRAWETQYF	TGTGCCAGCAGCTCCGTGGGGGACAGGGCGTGGGAGACCCAGTACTTC
TRBV27	many	TRBD2	TRBJ2-7	CASSGRLAGAYEQYF	TGTGCCAGCAGTGGGCGACTAGCGGGTGCCTACGAGCAGTACTTC
TRBV20-1	NA	NA	TRBJ2-1	CSTRRENGYNEQFF	TGCAGTACTAGAAGGGAGAATGGCTACAATGAGCAGTTCTTC
TRBV3-1	many	NA	TRBJ2-1	CASGRLPESYNEQFF	TGTGCCAGCGGACGACTCCCTGAATCCTACAATGAGCAGTTCTTC
TRBV28	many	NA	TRBJ2-5	CASSLVRGPETQYF	TGTGCCAGCAGTTTAGTACGAGGACCGGAGACCCAGTACTTC
TRBV30	many	NA	TRBJ2-1	CAWSFDSSNEQFF	TGTGCCTGGAGTTTCGACTCCTCCAATGAGCAGTTCTTC
TRBV11-1	few	NA	TRBJ1-5	CASSPPRQGRGNQPQHF	TGTGCCAGCAGCCCCCCCAGGCAGGGGCGAGGCAATCAGCCCCAGCATTTT
TRBV10-3	few	NA	TRBJ1-2	CAIRGQIRYGYTF	TGTGCCATCAGAGGACAGATTCGCTATGGCTACACCTTC
TRBV16	NA	NA	TRBJ2-2	CASSQGGFTGELFF	TGTGCCAGCAGCCAAGGAGGGTTCACCGGGGAGCTGTTTTTT
TRBV18	many	NA	TRBJ1-1	CASSPPNVGRRTEAFF	TGTGCCAGCTCACCGCCGAATGTGGGGCGCCGGACTGAAGCTTTCTTT
TRBV6-5	many	NA	TRBJ1-4	CANTWAKLFF	TGTGCCAACACATGGGCAAAACTGTTTTTT
TRBV28	many	NA	TRBJ1-5	CASTTGQINQPQHF	TGTGCCAGCACCACAGGGCAGATCAATCAGCCCCAGCATTTT
TRBV18	NA	NA	TRBJ1-4	CASSPRYRETNEKLFF	TGTGCCAGCTCACCGCGCTACAGGGAGACGAATGAAAAACTGTTTTTT